These 2 T cell receptor beta chains came from one sample sequenced in a study of T cell clonality in common variable immunodeficiency. General study results and limits: Reportedly, TCR beta sequences from common variable immunodeficiency showed fewer deletions and N-nucleotide insertions.

TCRdb keeps only in-frame clones here, not all; method: immunoSEQ multiplex PCR. The data show 20,000 to 30,000 clones, with none appearing a single time. Their cognate antigens are unknown. Sequenced material: peripheral blood mononuclear cells. The receptors stem from a human donor with common variable immunodeficiency.

Concerning this clone itself: The read ends 3 residues shy of where the CDR3 ends; the end is completed using the germline J gene. The chain is built from TRBV10-2 and TRBJ2-1; 13 nucleotides line up with TRBD2. J was trimmed by 6 bases and V by 4 bases; bases with no gene match: 6. CDR1 is WSHSY and CDR2 is SAAADI in the germline V gene. CDR3 size: 16 residues. The CDR3 reads CASSGRTSGRVNEQFF. The covered CDR3 bases are TGCGCCAGCAGTGGTAGGACTAGCGGGAGAGTCAATGAG.

The CDR3 reads CASSSNRGNYEQYF. Incomplete CDR3 DNA: TGTGCCAGCAGCTCAAACAGGGGGAACTACGAG. The rearrangement links TRBV11-2 to TRBJ2-7, with 8 positions matching TRBD1. The DNA ends 3 residues before the CDR3 does, and the rest of the CDR3 is filled in from the germline J gene. The CDR3 loop spans 14 amino acids. The junction had 5 bases not matched to a gene; V was cut back by 4 bases and J by 3 bases. Germline loops: CDR1 SGHAT, CDR2 FQNNGV. The variable domain in full, with the rest retrieved from reference TRBV11-2 and TRBJ2-7, is EAGVAQSPRYKIIEKRQSVAFWCNPISGHATLYWYQQILGQGPKLLIQFQNNGVVDDSQLPKDRFSAERLKGVDSTLKIQPAKLEDSAVYLCASSSNRGNYEQYFGPGTRLTVT.